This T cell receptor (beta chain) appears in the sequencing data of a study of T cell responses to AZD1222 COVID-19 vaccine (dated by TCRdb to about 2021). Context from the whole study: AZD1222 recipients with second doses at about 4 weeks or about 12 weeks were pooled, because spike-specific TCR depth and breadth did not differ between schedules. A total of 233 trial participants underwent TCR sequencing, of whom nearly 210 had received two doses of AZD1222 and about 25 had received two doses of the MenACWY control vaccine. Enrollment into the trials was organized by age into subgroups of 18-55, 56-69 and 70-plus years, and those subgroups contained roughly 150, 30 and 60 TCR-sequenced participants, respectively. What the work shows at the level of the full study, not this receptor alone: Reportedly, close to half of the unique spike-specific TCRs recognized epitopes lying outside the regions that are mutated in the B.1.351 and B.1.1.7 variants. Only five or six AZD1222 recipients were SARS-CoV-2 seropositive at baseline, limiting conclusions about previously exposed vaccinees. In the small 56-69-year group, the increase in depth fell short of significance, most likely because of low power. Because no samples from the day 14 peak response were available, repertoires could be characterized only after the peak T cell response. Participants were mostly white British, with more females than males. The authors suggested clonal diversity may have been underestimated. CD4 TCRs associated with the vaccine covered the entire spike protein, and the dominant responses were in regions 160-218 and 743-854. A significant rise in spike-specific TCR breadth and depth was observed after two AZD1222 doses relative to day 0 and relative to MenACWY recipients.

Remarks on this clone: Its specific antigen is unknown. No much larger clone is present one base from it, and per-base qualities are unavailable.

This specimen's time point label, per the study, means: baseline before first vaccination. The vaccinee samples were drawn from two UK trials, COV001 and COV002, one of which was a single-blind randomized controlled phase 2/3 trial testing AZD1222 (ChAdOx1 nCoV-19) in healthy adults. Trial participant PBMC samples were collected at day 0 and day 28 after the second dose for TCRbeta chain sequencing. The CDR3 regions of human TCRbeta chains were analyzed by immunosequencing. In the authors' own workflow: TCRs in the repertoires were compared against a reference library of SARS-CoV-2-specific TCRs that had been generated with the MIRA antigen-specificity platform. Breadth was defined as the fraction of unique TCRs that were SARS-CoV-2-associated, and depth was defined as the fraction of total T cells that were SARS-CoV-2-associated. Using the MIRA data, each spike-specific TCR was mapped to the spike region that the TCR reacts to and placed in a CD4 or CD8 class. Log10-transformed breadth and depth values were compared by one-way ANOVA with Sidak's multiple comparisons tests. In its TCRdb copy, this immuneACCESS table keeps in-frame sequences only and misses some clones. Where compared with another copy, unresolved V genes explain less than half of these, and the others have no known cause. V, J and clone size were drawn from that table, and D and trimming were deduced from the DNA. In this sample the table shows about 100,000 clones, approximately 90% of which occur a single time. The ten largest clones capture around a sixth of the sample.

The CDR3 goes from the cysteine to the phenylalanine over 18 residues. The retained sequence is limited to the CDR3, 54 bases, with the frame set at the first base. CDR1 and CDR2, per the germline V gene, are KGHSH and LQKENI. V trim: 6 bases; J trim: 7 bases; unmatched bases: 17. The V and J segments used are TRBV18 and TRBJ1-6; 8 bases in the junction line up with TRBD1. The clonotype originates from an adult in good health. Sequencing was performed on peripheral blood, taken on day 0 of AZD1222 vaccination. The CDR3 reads CASSVSRTGHAENSPLHF. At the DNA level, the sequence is TGTGCCAGCTCCGTATCACGGACAGGGCATGCGGAAAATTCACCCCTCCACTTT.